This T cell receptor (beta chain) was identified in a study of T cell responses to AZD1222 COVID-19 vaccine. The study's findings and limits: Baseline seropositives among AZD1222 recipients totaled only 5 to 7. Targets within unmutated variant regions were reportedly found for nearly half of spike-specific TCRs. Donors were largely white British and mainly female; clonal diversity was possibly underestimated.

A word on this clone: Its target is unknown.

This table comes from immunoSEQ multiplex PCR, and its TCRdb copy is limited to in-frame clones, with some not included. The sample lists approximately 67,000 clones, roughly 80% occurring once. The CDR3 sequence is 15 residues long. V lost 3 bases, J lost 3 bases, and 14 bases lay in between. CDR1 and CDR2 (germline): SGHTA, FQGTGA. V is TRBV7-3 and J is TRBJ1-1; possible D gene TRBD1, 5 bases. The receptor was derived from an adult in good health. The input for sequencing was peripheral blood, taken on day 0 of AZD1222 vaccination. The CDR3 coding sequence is TGTGCCAGCAGCTTTGCCGGTGGCAGGGACACTGAAGCTTTCTTT. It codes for CASSFAGGRDTEAFF.